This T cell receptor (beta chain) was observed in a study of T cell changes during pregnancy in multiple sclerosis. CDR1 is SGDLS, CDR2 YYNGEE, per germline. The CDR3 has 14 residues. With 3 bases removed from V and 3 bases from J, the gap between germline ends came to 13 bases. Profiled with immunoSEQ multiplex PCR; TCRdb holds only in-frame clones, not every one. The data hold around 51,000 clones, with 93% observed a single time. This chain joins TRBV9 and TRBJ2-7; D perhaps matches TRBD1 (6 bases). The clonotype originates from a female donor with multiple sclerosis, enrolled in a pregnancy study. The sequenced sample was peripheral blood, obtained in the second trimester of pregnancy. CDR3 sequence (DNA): TGTGCCAGCAGCGCGGCAGGACAGAACTACGAGCAGTACTTC. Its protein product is CASSAAGQNYEQYF. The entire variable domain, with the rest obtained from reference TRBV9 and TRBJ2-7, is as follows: DSGVTQTPKHLITATGQRVTLRCSPRSGDLSVYWYQQSLDQGLQFLIQYYNGEERAKGNILERFSAQQFPDLHSELNLSSLELGDSALYFCASSAAGQNYEQYFGPGTRLTVT.